The entry that follows covers one T cell receptor (beta chain) sequence. The antigen remains unidentified. V shed 0 bases and J shed 1 base, with 12 bases lying between them. In germline, CDR1 is SGDLS, CDR2 YYNGEE. This CDR3 spans 16 amino acids. This entry comes from a study of cytomegalovirus exposure and HLA in healthy donors. General study findings and limits: Using the classifier, cytomegalovirus status was reportedly diagnosed with high specificity and sensitivity.

Primers for the PCR totalled 60 Vbeta and 13 Jbeta. Sequencing was performed with immunoSEQ multiplex PCR; in TCRdb, only in-frame clones are kept and a portion is missing. In the table there are roughly 100,000 clones, roughly 79% of which are singletons. The sample taken for sequencing was PBMCs. The chain combines TRBV9 with TRBJ2-3; possible D gene TRBD2, 6 bases. This receptor was identified in a woman aged 40 to 50 in good health and CMV-seronegative. The CDR3, as DNA: TGTGCCAGCAGCGTAGGACGGGGGAGTGGCACAGATACGCAGTATTTT. Protein: CASSVGRGSGTDTQYF.